The 17 T cell receptor beta chains below come from one sample, sequenced in a study of spatial heterogeneity in lung cancer. TCRdb fed the 5' RACE reads into MiXCR, producing one record per CDR3 protein. The sample yields roughly 29,000 distinct CDR3 sequences, 5% to 6.5% seen once. Time point meaning: blood at routine non-recurrence follow-up after resection. The starting material was PBMCs, obtained at follow-up. These receptors were obtained from a female donor with early-stage non-small cell lung cancer.

This clonotype has a count of ten or more. The rearrangement links TRBV6-2 or TRBV6-3 to TRBJ2-7, with 7 bases lining up with TRBD2. The CDR3 runs to 13 residues. The germline V gene encodes CDR1 MNHEY and CDR2 SVGEGT. Germline trimming cut 7 bases from V and 6 bases from J; bases unmatched to any gene: 9. The CDR3 here is CASNLRWGGEQYF. The CDR3 DNA is TGTGCCAGCAACTTGCGTTGGGGGGGCGAGCAGTACTTC.

The sample holds many counts of this clonotype. The chain uses TRBV6-2 or TRBV6-3 and TRBJ2-3; 14 nucleotides match TRBD2. The CDR3 is 19 residues long. CDR1 is MNHEY and CDR2 is SVGEGT in the germline V gene. J lost 2 bases, V lost 0 bases, and 7 bases had no gene match. The DNA for the CDR3 is TGTGCCAGCAGTTACTCAGAGGGACTAGCGGGGGCCATCACAGATACGCAGTATTTT. Protein product: CASSYSEGLAGAITDTQYF.

The table lists this clonotype with many counts. The V gene is TRBV21-1, the J gene TRBJ2-3; TRBD1, the D gene given by the table, was not confirmed from the DNA. TRBV21-1 corresponds to a pseudogene. The CDR3 runs 17 residues. DNA for the CDR3: TGTGCCAGCAGTAAATTCCGCCGGGACCTACTCACAGATACGCAGTATTTT. Encoded protein: CASSKFRRDLLTDTQYF.

A few counts support this clonotype. The genes are TRBV4-3 and TRBJ2-2; no clear D. This CDR3 has 16 residues. Germline loops: CDR1 LGHNA, CDR2 YSLEER. The ends were cut back, 1 base at V and 1 base at J, with 10 bases in the middle. In nucleotides, the CDR3 is TGCGCCAGCAGCCAAGTCACTGGGCTGAACACCGGGGAGCTGTTTTTT. Amino acid sequence: CASSQVTGLNTGELFF.

The table lists this clonotype with many counts. The chain employs TRBV7-2 and TRBJ2-2; D may match TRBD1 or TRBD2 (6 bases each). This CDR3 has 16 amino acids. The V end was cut by 4 bases, the J end by 4 bases, with 16 bases between. The V gene's germline CDR1 is SGHTA and CDR2 FQGNSA. Here the CDR3 reads CASSSRGGPGTGELFF. The DNA for the CDR3 is TGTGCCAGCAGCTCCCGAGGGGGGCCTGGCACCGGGGAGCTGTTTTTT. Full variable domain (rest looked up from reference TRBV7-2 and TRBJ2-2): GAGVSQSPSNKVTEKGKDVELRCDPISGHTALYWYRQSLGQGLEFLIYFQGNSAPDKSGLPSDRFSAERTGGSVSTLTIQRTQQEDSAVYLCASSSRGGPGTGELFFGEGSRLTVL.

This clonotype was found many times. A read error may account for a junction end that differs from germline. V usage is TRBV7-7 and J usage is TRBJ2-1, with TRBD2 identical over 7 bases. This CDR3 is 15 amino acids long. The germline V gene encodes CDR1 SSHAT and CDR2 FNYEAQ (reference sequence). Here the CDR3 DNA reads TGTGCTAGCAGTAGCGGGCGGACGGCATACAATGAGCAGTTCTTC. Translation: CASSSGRTAYNEQFF. The full variable domain, its missing parts supplied by reference TRBV7-7 and TRBJ2-1, is GAGVSQSPRYKVTKRGQDVTLRCDPISSHATLYWYQQALGQGPEFLTYFNYEAQPDKSGLPSDRFSAERPEGSISTLTIQRTEQRDSAMYRCASSSGRTAYNEQFFGPGTRLTVL.

V gene TRBV6-5 combines with J gene TRBJ2-6, with D unresolved. V lost 7 bases and J 0 bases, leaving 13 bases between the germline ends. This CDR3 has 16 amino acids. Germline values: CDR1 MNHEY, CDR2 SVGAGI. The CDR3 here is CASMRQMLSGANVLTF. The CDR3 nucleotides read TGTGCCAGCATGCGGCAGATGCTCTCTGGGGCCAACGTCCTGACTTTC.

This clonotype was seen repeatedly, ten times or more. The gene calls are TRBV5-5 and TRBJ2-7, with 8 bases fitting TRBD2. Germline V gene data show CDR1 as SGHKS and CDR2 as YYEKEE (reference sequence). V lost 1 base, J lost 3 bases, and 3 bases stayed unmatched. This CDR3 comprises 14 residues. The CDR3 here is CASSLPSGGYEQYF. Written as DNA, the CDR3 is TGTGCCAGCAGCTTGCCCAGCGGGGGCTACGAGCAGTACTTC.

The table lists this clonotype with many counts. This chain links TRBV7-6 with TRBJ2-3; the D gene is possibly TRBD1 (6 bases). From germline, CDR1 is SGHVS and CDR2 FNYEAQ. The CDR3 is made up of 15 amino acids. V lost 3 bases, J lost 1 base, and 11 bases lay in between. CDR3 amino acids: CASSFQGTGTDTQYF. The CDR3, as DNA: TGTGCCAGCAGCTTTCAGGGGACGGGCACAGATACGCAGTATTTT.

This clonotype was detected many times. The genes are TRBV4-2 and TRBJ2-7; 8 bases map to TRBD1. The CDR3 loop spans 15 amino acids. V was clipped by 0 bases and J by 2 bases; unmatched bases: 3. Germline V gene lookup returns CDR1 LGHNA and CDR2 YNFKEQ. The chain's CDR3 is CASSQDQGATYEQYF. The CDR3 region has the DNA TGTGCCAGCAGCCAAGATCAGGGGGCGACCTACGAGCAGTACTTC.

In this sample, this clonotype turned up many times. The chain links TRBV28 to TRBJ1-1; 7 bases fit TRBD1. CDR1 and CDR2 from the germline V gene are MDHEN and SYDVKM. This CDR3 contains 11 residues. V dropped 8 bases and J dropped 8; count of bases not matched to a gene: 5. Here the CDR3 DNA reads TGTGCCAGCGCTAGACAGGGCGAAGCTTTCTTT. This translates into CASARQGEAFF.

There are many counts of this clonotype. The rearrangement links TRBV9 to TRBJ2-1, with 10 positions matching TRBD2. V dropped 0 bases and J dropped 6; count of bases not matched to a gene: 6. Germline-derived CDR1 and CDR2 are SGDLS and YYNGEE. The CDR3 sequence is 16 residues long. Written as DNA, the CDR3 is TGTGCCAGCAGCGTAGGGAGCGGGAGGGCCAGCAATGAGCAGTTCTTC. Its protein product is CASSVGSGRASNEQFF.

This clonotype came up many times. This chain connects TRBV7-8 to TRBJ2-3, with 11 bases identical to TRBD2. Trimming at V came to 4 bases and at J to 1 base, leaving 7 bases not matched to a gene. The CDR3 totals 17 residues. Germline loops: CDR1 SGHVS, CDR2 FQNEAQ. CDR3 loop: CASSSRLAGGGTDTQYF. CDR3 DNA: TGTGCCAGCAGCTCGCGTCTAGCGGGAGGTGGCACAGATACGCAGTATTTT. The full variable domain, with the rest looked up from reference TRBV7-8 and TRBJ2-3, is GAGVSQSPRYKVAKRGQDVALRCDPISGHVSLFWYQQALGQGPEFLTYFQNEAQLDKSGLPSDRFFAERPEGSVSTLKIQRTQQEDSAVYLCASSSRLAGGGTDTQYFGPGTRLTVL.

This clonotype has at least ten counts. The chain couples TRBV4-3 to TRBJ1-1; D call uncertain. CDR1 LGHNA and CDR2 YSLEER come from the germline V gene. Trimming removed 0 bases from V and 6 bases from J, with 5 bases in between. The CDR3 has 12 residues. This CDR3 reads CASSQDGAEAFF. The CDR3 DNA reads as TGCGCCAGCAGCCAAGACGGAGCTGAAGCTTTCTTT.

This clonotype came up many times. The chain couples TRBV20-1 to TRBJ1-4; the D is unclear. CDR1 is DFQATT, CDR2 SNEGSKA, per germline (reference sequence). Trimming took 3 bases from V and 7 from J, leaving 6 bases between them. The CDR3 is 11 residues long. In nucleotides, the CDR3 is TGCAGTGCTAGGGTCCGTGAAAAACTGTTTTTT. Translation: CSARVREKLFF.

This clonotype was detected ten times or more. The rearrangement joins TRBV19 to TRBJ2-7, with D possibly being TRBD1 (5 bases). The CDR3 is 16 amino acids. Germline lookup yields CDR1 LNHDA and CDR2 SQIVND (reference sequence). V was shortened by 6 bases and J by 4 bases, with 22 bases between the two germline ends. DNA of the CDR3: TGTGCCAGTAGCGGACACGTACCCAAAGAACCTTACGAGCAGTACTTC. It is translated as CASSGHVPKEPYEQYF.

The sample holds many counts of this clonotype. This chain links TRBV24-1 with TRBJ2-2, with unresolved D. V shed 11 bases and J shed 0 bases, with 9 bases lying between them. The CDR3 is made up of 13 amino acids. The germline V gene encodes CDR1 KGHDR and CDR2 SFDVKD. CDR3 nucleotides: TGTGCCATCCGAGGCCCGAACACCGGGGAGCTGTTTTTT. This translates into CAIRGPNTGELFF.